This TCR beta chain was identified in a study of T cell responses to AZD1222 COVID-19 vaccine. Produced via immunoSEQ multiplex PCR; TCRdb's table is partial and in-frame only. The sample yields some 49,000 clones, over 65% seen once. Germline trimming cut 4 bases from V and 7 bases from J; bases unmatched to any gene: 4. CDR1 and CDR2 from the germline V gene are MDHEN and SYDVKM. The CDR3 length is 14 residues. The sequence came from an adult in good health. V is TRBV28 and J is TRBJ1-4; 9 bases line up with TRBD1. Here the sequenced sample was peripheral blood, taken on day 0 of AZD1222 vaccination. The CDR3: CASSSTGGGEKLFF. The DNA of the CDR3 is TGTGCCAGCAGTTCAACAGGGGGCGGTGAAAAACTGTTTTTT.